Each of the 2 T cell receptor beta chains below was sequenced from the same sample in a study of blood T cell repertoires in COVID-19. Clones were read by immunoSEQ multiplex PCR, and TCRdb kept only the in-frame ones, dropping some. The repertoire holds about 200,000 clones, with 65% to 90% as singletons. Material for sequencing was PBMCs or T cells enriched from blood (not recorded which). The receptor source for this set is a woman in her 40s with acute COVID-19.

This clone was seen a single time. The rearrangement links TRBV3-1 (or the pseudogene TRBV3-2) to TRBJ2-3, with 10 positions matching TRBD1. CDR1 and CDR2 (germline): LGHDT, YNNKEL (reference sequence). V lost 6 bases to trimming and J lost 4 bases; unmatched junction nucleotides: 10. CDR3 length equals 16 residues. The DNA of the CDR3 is TGTGCCAGCAGTCTCTGGGACAGGGGAGGGGCAGATACGCAGTATTTT. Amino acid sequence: CASSLWDRGGADTQYF.

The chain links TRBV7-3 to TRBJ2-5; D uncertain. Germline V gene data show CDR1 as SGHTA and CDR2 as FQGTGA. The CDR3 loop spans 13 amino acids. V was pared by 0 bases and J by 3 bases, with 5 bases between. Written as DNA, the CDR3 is TGTGCCAGCAGCTTAACGCGCGAAGAGACCCAGTACTTC. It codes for CASSLTREETQYF.